This entry lists 4 T cell receptor beta chains sequenced from one sample in a study of blood T cell repertoires in COVID-19. Method: immunoSEQ multiplex PCR; TCRdb's copy keeps in-frame clones and lacks some. The sample consists of roughly 250,000 clones, around 80% of them appearing once. Sequencing was carried out using peripheral blood. These receptor sequences come from a woman between 35 and 50 years old with active or convalescent COVID-19.

This clone came up once. The chain joins TRBV3-1 (or the pseudogene TRBV3-2) to TRBJ1-2, with a possible D match to TRBD1 (5 bases). V was pared by 0 bases and J by 2 bases, with 13 bases between. The length of the CDR3 is 16 residues. Germline CDR1 reads LGHDT; CDR2 reads YNNKEL (reference sequence). For the CDR3, the DNA is TGTGCCAGCAGCCAAGATCAAGGGGTTCGGAACTATGGCTACACCTTC. Its protein is CASSQDQGVRNYGYTF.

V usage is TRBV7-9 and J usage is TRBJ1-2; D gene ambiguous. In germline, CDR1 is SEHNR, CDR2 FQNEAQ (reference sequence). The CDR3 covers 13 residues. The V gene lost 4 bases and the J gene lost 8 bases, with 14 bases spanning the gap. CDR3 sequence: CASSSSGGIGYTF. CDR3 DNA: TGTGCCAGCAGCTCCTCGGGAGGGATAGGCTACACCTTC. Using reference TRBV7-9 and TRBJ1-2 for the parts outside the CDR3, the full variable domain is DTGVSQNPRHKITKRGQNVTFRCDPISEHNRLYWYRQTLGQGPEFLTYFQNEAQLEKSRLLSDRFSAERPKGSFSTLEIQRTEQGDSAMYLCASSSSGGIGYTFGSGTRLTVV.

The V call is TRBV21-1, the J call TRBJ2-4; the D segment call TRBD1 is taken from the table without a DNA check. TRBV21-1 is annotated as a pseudogene. The CDR3 extends over 16 amino acids. The CDR3 loop reads CASSNNRDRERSIQYF. The CDR3 nucleotides read TGTGCCAGCAGCAACAATAGGGACAGGGAACGGAGCATTCAGTACTTC.

This clone was seen only once. CDR3 region: CASSSSYLAGTGELFF. As DNA, the CDR3 is TGTGCCAGCAGTTCATCCTATCTAGCGGGGACAGGGGAGCTGTTTTTT. This chain links TRBV27 with TRBJ2-2; 9 nucleotides agree with TRBD2. V trimming: 4 bases; J trimming: 8 bases; junction bases outside the gene matches: 11. This CDR3 comprises 16 residues. CDR1 is MNHEY, CDR2 SMNVEV, per germline (reference sequence).